This entry lists 30 T cell receptor beta chains sequenced from one sample in a study of blood T cell repertoires in COVID-19. Method: immunoSEQ multiplex PCR; TCRdb's copy keeps in-frame clones and lacks some. Of about 250,000 clones listed, about 85% are singletons. The source material was peripheral blood. Receptor source: a man younger than 30 with active or convalescent COVID-19.

This clone showed up just once. Germline is not matched at one junction end, which may reflect a read error. This chain joins TRBV6-5 and TRBJ2-1; D is perhaps TRBD2 (5 bases). In germline, CDR1 is MNHEY, CDR2 SVGAGI. This CDR3 comprises 11 residues. CDR3 residues: CASRDGNGQFF. The CDR3 bases are TGTGCCAGCAGGGACGGGAATGGGCAGTTCTTC.

V and J are TRBV28 and TRBJ1-1; 8 bases fit TRBD1. Germline CDR1 reads MDHEN; CDR2 reads SYDVKM. V shed 7 bases, J shed 11 bases, and the junction held 6 bases outside the gene matches. The CDR3 is 11 residues long. The CDR3 DNA reads TGTGCCAGCACGGACAGGGTCGGCGCTTTCTTT. Encoded protein: CASTDRVGAFF.

This CDR3 reads CASSTIREAGREQFF. The CDR3 coding sequence is TGTGCCAGCAGCACTATACGGGAGGCTGGGCGTGAGCAGTTCTTC. This sequence joins TRBV7-3 and TRBJ2-1; 7 bases map to TRBD2. The CDR3 runs to 15 residues. J was trimmed by 9 bases and V by 5 bases; bases with no gene match: 13. CDR1 and CDR2 (germline): SGHTA, FQGTGA.

CDR3 amino acids: CASSPRLAQREQFF. CDR3 coding DNA: TGTGCCAGCAGTCCGAGACTAGCCCAGCGTGAGCAGTTCTTC. This chain uses TRBV6-2 or TRBV6-3 with TRBJ2-1; 7 bases agree with TRBD2. J gave up 9 bases and V 5 bases, and 10 bases lay outside the gene matches. The CDR3 consists of 14 residues. Germline CDR1 and CDR2: MNHEY and SVGEGT.

This rearrangement joins TRBV28 to TRBJ1-5, with 12 bases lining up with TRBD1. The germline V gene has CDR1 MDHEN and CDR2 SYDVKM. The CDR3 consists of 16 residues. V shed 5 bases and J 6 bases; nucleotides not matched to a gene: 8. The CDR3 region is CASSETGQGAVQPQHF. The CDR3 nucleotides read TGTGCCAGCAGTGAAACGGGACAGGGGGCTGTTCAGCCCCAGCATTTT.

This chain uses TRBV28 with TRBJ2-1, with a tentative D call TRBD2 (5 bases). Per the germline V gene, CDR1 is MDHEN and CDR2 is SYDVKM. Deletions cut 5 bases from V and 0 bases from J, with 23 bases between. The CDR3 is 19 residues long. DNA of the CDR3: TGTGCCAGCAGTAAGCTAACCGCTAGCCGAACCAGCTCCTACAATGAGCAGTTCTTC. Its translation is CASSKLTASRTSSYNEQFF. Filled out from reference TRBV28 and TRBJ2-1, the complete variable domain reads DVKVTQSSRYLVKRTGEKVFLECVQDMDHENMFWYRQDPGLGLRLIYFSYDVKMKEKGDIPEGYSVSREKKERFSLILESASTNQTSMYLCASSKLTASRTSSYNEQFFGPGTRLTVL.

CDR3 nucleotides: TGTGCCAGCAGGGGACTAGCGGGGGCGGGAGATACGCAGTATTTT. Protein product: CASRGLAGAGDTQYF. The genes are TRBV2 and TRBJ2-3; TRBD2 agrees at 14 bases. V lost 6 bases to trimming and J lost 5 bases; unmatched junction nucleotides: 4. Per germline, CDR1 SNHLY and CDR2 FYNNEI. This CDR3 is 15 amino acids long.

V and J are TRBV10-3 and TRBJ1-2; D is unclear. The CDR3 has 13 amino acids. Germline CDR1 reads ENHRY; CDR2 reads SYGVKD. V was clipped by 2 bases and J by 4 bases, with 8 bases between them. CDR3 in DNA: TGTGCCATCAGTGAGGACATATCCTATGGCTACACCTTC. Protein product: CAISEDISYGYTF.

The chain has TRBV2 and TRBJ1-1; 9 bases are shared with TRBD1. V was clipped by 10 bases and J by 1 base; unmatched bases: 10. This CDR3 has 15 amino acids. The germline V gene has CDR1 SNHLY and CDR2 FYNNEI. In DNA form, the CDR3 reads TGTGCCACCCGAGATGGGACAGGGCCGAACACTGAAGCTTTCTTT. Protein product: CATRDGTGPNTEAFF.

This clone was observed once. The chain recombines TRBV5-8 with TRBJ2-2; the match to TRBD1 covers 11 bases. CDR1 and CDR2 (germline): SGHTS, YDEGEE. The J segment lost 5 bases and the V segment lost 2 bases, leaving 2 bases of the junction unmatched. The CDR3 contains 15 residues. The CDR3 region is CASSFRDRGTGELFF. DNA for the CDR3: TGTGCCAGCAGCTTCCGGGACAGGGGGACCGGGGAGCTGTTTTTT.

V usage is TRBV18 and J usage is TRBJ2-5, with TRBD1 matching over 8 bases. The CDR3 is made up of 16 amino acids. Per the germline V gene, CDR1 is KGHSH and CDR2 is LQKENI. With V trimmed by 1 base and J by 2 bases, 6 bases remained unmatched. CDR3 DNA: TGTGCCAGCTCACCACTAGGGACAGGACCACAAGAGACCCAGTACTTC. It codes for CASSPLGTGPQETQYF.

This CDR3 reads CASSLSISTDTQYF. The CDR3 bases are TGTGCCAGCAGTTTATCTATTAGCACAGATACGCAGTATTTT. V usage is TRBV27 and J usage is TRBJ2-3; D gene ambiguous. V lost 0 bases and J lost 0, with 4 bases in between. Germline V CDR1 and CDR2: MNHEY, SMNVEV (reference sequence). The CDR3 loop spans 14 amino acids.

CDR3 in amino acids: CASSRTGVKANYGYTF. The CDR3 DNA sequence: TGTGCCAGCAGCAGGACAGGAGTAAAAGCTAACTATGGCTACACCTTC. V usage is TRBV7-2 and J usage is TRBJ1-2; 7 bases fit TRBD1. The CDR3 loop spans 16 amino acids. V lost 5 bases and J lost 0; bases outside the gene matches: 9. Germline-derived CDR1 and CDR2 are SGHTA and FQGNSA.

J is TRBJ2-2 and V is TRBV5-1; D possibly corresponds to TRBD1 (6 bases). Germline loops: CDR1 SGHRS, CDR2 YFSETQ. With 2 bases removed from V and 3 bases from J, the gap between germline ends came to 11 bases. The CDR3 totals 15 residues. The CDR3 spells CASSFQGPDTGELFF. The CDR3 region has the DNA TGCGCCAGCAGCTTCCAGGGGCCAGACACCGGGGAGCTGTTTTTT. The full variable domain, its missing parts supplied by reference TRBV5-1 and TRBJ2-2, is KAGVTQTPRYLIKTRGQQVTLSCSPISGHRSVSWYQQTPGQGLQFLFEYFSETQRNKGNFPGRFSGRQFSNSRSEMNVSTLELGDSALYLCASSFQGPDTGELFFGEGSRLTVL.

The chain is built from TRBV5-6 and TRBJ1-1; no reliable D call. The CDR3 has 16 residues. Germline CDR1 reads SGHDT; CDR2 reads YYEEEE. The germline V and J ends were trimmed by 1 base and 0 bases, with 13 bases remaining between them. The CDR3 is CASSLRQAGVNTEAFF. CDR3 DNA sequence: TGTGCCAGCAGCTTGAGACAAGCCGGCGTGAACACTGAAGCTTTCTTT.

This rearrangement joins TRBV18 to TRBJ1-3; D is uncertain. CDR1 and CDR2 (germline): KGHSH, LQKENI. The V end lost 0 bases, the J end lost 3 bases, and 9 bases lay between the germline ends. The CDR3 extends over 15 amino acids. CDR3 bases: TGTGCCAGCTCACCACCTACATTCGTTGGAAACACCATATATTTT. This encodes CASSPPTFVGNTIYF.

CDR3 bases: TGTGCCAGCAGTTCTGTTCGGGACTCAAAAAGAGGCTATGGCTACACCTTC. The encoded protein is CASSSVRDSKRGYGYTF. The V call is TRBV28, the J call TRBJ1-2; tentative D call: TRBD1 (5 bases). The V end lost 4 bases, the J end lost 4 bases, and 22 bases lay between the germline ends. This CDR3 has 17 amino acids. Germline CDR1 reads MDHEN; CDR2 reads SYDVKM.

This clone was detected only a few times. The V gene is TRBV30, the J gene TRBJ1-6; D might be TRBD1 (6 bases). The germline V gene has CDR1 GTSNPN and CDR2 SVGIG (reference sequence). V was cut by 1 base and J by 3 bases, with 22 bases left in between. The CDR3 has 19 amino acids. The CDR3 sequence is CAWSADTSRGGFYNSPLHF. In DNA form, the CDR3 reads TGTGCCTGGAGTGCTGATACCTCCAGGGGTGGCTTCTATAATTCACCCCTCCACTTT. Looking up the rest from reference TRBV30 and TRBJ1-6 gives the full variable domain: SQTIHQWPATLVQPVGSPLSLECTVEGTSNPNLYWYRQAAGRGLQLLFYSVGIGQISSEVPQNLSASRPQDRQFILSSKKLLLSDSGFYLCAWSADTSRGGFYNSPLHFGNGTRLTVT.

The chain links TRBV29-1 to TRBJ2-1; D might be TRBD2 (5 bases). CDR3 size: 10 residues. The germline V gene has CDR1 SQVTM and CDR2 ANQGSEA. V lost 7 bases, J lost 7 bases, and 8 bases lay in between. The CDR3 here is CSAWENEQFF. The CDR3 DNA is TGCAGCGCATGGGAGAATGAGCAGTTCTTC.

The chain combines TRBV10-2 with TRBJ2-3; no clear D. Trimming took 4 bases from V and 1 from J, leaving 6 bases between them. Per germline, CDR1 WSHSY and CDR2 SAAADI. This CDR3 is 13 amino acids long. DNA of the CDR3: TGCGCCAGCAGTGGCGGTCGCACAGATACGCAGTATTTT. Residues: CASSGGRTDTQYF.

J is TRBJ2-5 and V is TRBV27, with D tentatively TRBD2 (5 bases). The germline V gene encodes CDR1 MNHEY and CDR2 SMNVEV (reference sequence). V gave up 5 bases and J gave up 1 base, with 14 bases separating them. The CDR3 covers 15 residues. In nucleotides, the CDR3 is TGTGCCAGCAGTCCCAATCCGGGAAGCCAAGAGACCCAGTACTTC. This codes for CASSPNPGSQETQYF.

The rearrangement joins TRBV7-8 to TRBJ2-3; 16 nucleotides line up with TRBD2. J was trimmed by 2 bases and V by 5 bases; bases with no gene match: 13. The V gene's germline CDR1 is SGHVS and CDR2 FQNEAQ. The CDR3 loop spans 20 amino acids. CDR3 residues: CASSPGTSGRAMGDTDTQYF. The CDR3 nucleotides read TGTGCCAGCAGCCCCGGGACTAGCGGGAGGGCCATGGGTGACACAGATACGCAGTATTTT.

This CDR3 reads CASGQDSNSGNTIYF. Written as DNA, the CDR3 is TGTGCCAGTGGACAGGACAGCAACTCTGGAAACACCATATATTTT. The rearrangement joins TRBV19 to TRBJ1-3; 7 positions match TRBD1. Looked up from germline, CDR1 is LNHDA and CDR2 is SQIVND (reference sequence). The junction had 7 bases not matched to a gene; V was cut back by 8 bases and J by 0 bases. The CDR3 extends over 15 amino acids.

The J gene is TRBJ1-2, the V gene TRBV12-5; 9 bases fit TRBD1. In germline, CDR1 is LGHNT, CDR2 FRNRAP. CDR3 length equals 14 residues. V trimming: 6 bases; J trimming: 3 bases; junction bases outside the gene matches: 5. The CDR3 loop is CASGSGTGYYGYTF. Written as DNA, the CDR3 is TGTGCTAGTGGCTCCGGGACAGGGTACTATGGCTACACCTTC.

The J gene is TRBJ2-4, the V gene TRBV6-2 or TRBV6-3; 7 bases map to TRBD2. Trimming took 2 bases from V and 2 from J; bases not matched to a gene: 3. Germline V CDR1 and CDR2: MNHEY, SVGEGT. The CDR3 extends over 15 amino acids. The CDR3 DNA reads as TGTGCCAGCAGTTACCGGGACTATACCAAAAACATTCAGTACTTC. It specifies CASSYRDYTKNIQYF.

The rearrangement links TRBV9 to TRBJ2-1; 8 nucleotides align to TRBD1. This CDR3 region has 16 residues. Germline values: CDR1 SGDLS, CDR2 YYNGEE. V gave up 3 bases and J gave up 7 bases; unmatched junction bases: 12. The CDR3 DNA sequence: TGTGCCAGCAGCGGGGCCGGGACAGGCGCAGTGAATGAGCAGTTCTTC. This encodes CASSGAGTGAVNEQFF. The full variable domain, with the rest looked up from reference TRBV9 and TRBJ2-1, is DSGVTQTPKHLITATGQRVTLRCSPRSGDLSVYWYQQSLDQGLQFLIQYYNGEERAKGNILERFSAQQFPDLHSELNLSSLELGDSALYFCASSGAGTGAVNEQFFGPGTRLTVL.

The V call is TRBV12-3 or TRBV12-4, the J call TRBJ1-1; possible D gene TRBD1, 6 bases. The V end lost 5 bases, the J end lost 6 bases, and 13 bases lay between the germline ends. The CDR3 is made up of 13 amino acids. The CDR3 coding sequence is TGTGCCAGCAGTCTCACAGGGATCGCTGAAGCTTTCTTT. It yields the protein CASSLTGIAEAFF.

This clone appeared a single time. V is TRBV15 and J is TRBJ1-5, with D possibly matching TRBD1 (6 bases). The CDR3 runs to 12 residues. V was clipped by 3 bases and J by 7 bases, with 7 bases between them. Germline V gene data show CDR1 as LNHNV and CDR2 as YYDKDF (reference sequence). CDR3 protein: CATSSTGQPQHF. The CDR3 nucleotides read TGTGCCACCAGCAGTACAGGGCAGCCCCAGCATTTT.

This chain links TRBV27 with TRBJ1-5, with no clear D. V lost 2 bases to trimming and J lost 6 bases, with 14 bases between them. Germline V gene data show CDR1 as MNHEY and CDR2 as SMNVEV (reference sequence). This CDR3 comprises 15 residues. As DNA, the CDR3 is TGTGCCAGCAGTTTAGCCCCTTTTGACACTCAGCCCCAGCATTTT. Protein product: CASSLAPFDTQPQHF.

This sequence joins TRBV10-3 and TRBJ2-5; the D gene is possibly TRBD2 (6 bases). Germline CDR1 reads ENHRY; CDR2 reads SYGVKD. V was pared by 6 bases and J by 3 bases, with 11 bases between. The CDR3 length is 13 residues. CDR3 sequence reads: CAIRPTGEETQYF. The CDR3 bases are TGTGCCATCAGGCCCACGGGGGAAGAGACCCAGTACTTC.